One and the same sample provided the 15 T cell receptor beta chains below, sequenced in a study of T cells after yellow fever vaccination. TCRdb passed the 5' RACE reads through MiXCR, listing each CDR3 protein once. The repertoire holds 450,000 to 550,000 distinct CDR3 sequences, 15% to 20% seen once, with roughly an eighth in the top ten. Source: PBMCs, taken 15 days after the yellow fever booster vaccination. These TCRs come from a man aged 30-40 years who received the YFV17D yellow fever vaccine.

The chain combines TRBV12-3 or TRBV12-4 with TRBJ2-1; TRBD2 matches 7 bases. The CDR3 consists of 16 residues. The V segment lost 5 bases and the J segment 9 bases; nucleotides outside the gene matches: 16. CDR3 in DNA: TGTGCCAGCAGTCTATTAGTTATTTTGCGGGAGCGTGAGCAGTTCTTC. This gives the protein CASSLLVILREREQFF.

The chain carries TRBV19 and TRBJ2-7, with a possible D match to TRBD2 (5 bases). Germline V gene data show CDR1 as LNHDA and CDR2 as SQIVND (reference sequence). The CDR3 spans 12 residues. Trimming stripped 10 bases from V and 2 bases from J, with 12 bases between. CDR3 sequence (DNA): TGTGCCACCCGGGGAGAGCCCTACGAGCAGTACTTC. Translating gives CATRGEPYEQYF.

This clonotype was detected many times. The CDR3 here is CASSLTSGSHNEQFF. DNA for the CDR3: TGCGCCAGCAGCTTGACTAGCGGGAGTCACAATGAGCAGTTCTTC. The chain employs TRBV5-1 and TRBJ2-1, with 11 positions matching TRBD2. The junction had 2 bases not matched to a gene; V was cut back by 1 base and J by 5 bases. The CDR3 runs 15 residues. Germline V gives CDR1 SGHRS, CDR2 YFSETQ.

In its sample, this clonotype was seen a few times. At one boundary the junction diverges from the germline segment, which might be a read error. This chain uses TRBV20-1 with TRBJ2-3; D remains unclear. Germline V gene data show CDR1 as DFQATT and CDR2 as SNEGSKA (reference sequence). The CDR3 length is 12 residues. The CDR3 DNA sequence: TGCAGTGGTAGACTCAGCACAGATACGCAGTATTTT. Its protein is CSGRLSTDTQYF.

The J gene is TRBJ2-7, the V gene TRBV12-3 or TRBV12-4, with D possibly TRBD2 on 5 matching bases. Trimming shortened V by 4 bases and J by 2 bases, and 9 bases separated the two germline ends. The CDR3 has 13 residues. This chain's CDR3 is CASSSGFTYEQYF. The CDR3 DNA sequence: TGTGCCAGCAGTTCGGGATTTACCTACGAGCAGTACTTC.

CDR3 sequence (DNA): TGCAGTGCTAGAGATCCTAAGGGACTAGTCTACACCGGGGAGCTGTTTTTT. Translated: CSARDPKGLVYTGELFF. This chain links TRBV20-1 with TRBJ2-2; 8 nucleotides agree with TRBD2. CDR3 length equals 17 residues. With 0 bases clipped from V and 3 bases from J, the junction kept 9 bases outside the gene matches. Germline V gene data show CDR1 as DFQATT and CDR2 as SNEGSKA (reference sequence).

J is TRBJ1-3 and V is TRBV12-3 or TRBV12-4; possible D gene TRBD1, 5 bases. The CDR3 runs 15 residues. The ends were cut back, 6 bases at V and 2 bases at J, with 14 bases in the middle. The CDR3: CASREAGRAGNTIYF. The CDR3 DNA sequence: TGTGCCAGCAGGGAAGCAGGGAGGGCTGGAAACACCATATATTTT.

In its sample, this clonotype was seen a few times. CDR3 nucleotide sequence: TGTGCCAGCACACCCATTAGCACAGATACGCAGTATTTT. It specifies CASTPISTDTQYF. This chain links TRBV6-8 with TRBJ2-3, with D uncertain. V was shortened by 7 bases and J by 0 bases, with 8 bases between the two germline ends. The CDR3 has 13 residues. Per germline, CDR1 MNHGY and CDR2 SAAAGT.

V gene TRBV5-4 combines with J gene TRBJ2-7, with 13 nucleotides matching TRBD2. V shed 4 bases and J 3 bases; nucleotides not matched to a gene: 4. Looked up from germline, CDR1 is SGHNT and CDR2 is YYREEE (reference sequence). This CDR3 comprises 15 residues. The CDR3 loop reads CASSTGTSGVYEQYF. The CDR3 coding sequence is TGTGCCAGCAGCACCGGGACTAGCGGGGTCTACGAGCAGTACTTC.

The CDR3 DNA is TGCGCCAGCAGCTTGGGGGGGACTAGCGGGATTTCCTACAATGAGCAGTTCTTC. Protein product: CASSLGGTSGISYNEQFF. J is TRBJ2-1 and V is TRBV5-1; 13 bases line up with TRBD2. Trimming at V came to 0 bases and at J to 1 base, leaving 4 bases not matched to a gene. Per the germline V gene, CDR1 is SGHRS and CDR2 is YFSETQ. There are 18 residues in the CDR3.

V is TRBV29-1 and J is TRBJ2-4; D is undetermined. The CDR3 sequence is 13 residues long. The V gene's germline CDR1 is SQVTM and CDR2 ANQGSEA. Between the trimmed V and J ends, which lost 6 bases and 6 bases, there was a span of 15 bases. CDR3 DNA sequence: TGCAGCGTCAGCTCAGGCCCCATAAACATTCAGTACTTC. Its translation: CSVSSGPINIQYF.

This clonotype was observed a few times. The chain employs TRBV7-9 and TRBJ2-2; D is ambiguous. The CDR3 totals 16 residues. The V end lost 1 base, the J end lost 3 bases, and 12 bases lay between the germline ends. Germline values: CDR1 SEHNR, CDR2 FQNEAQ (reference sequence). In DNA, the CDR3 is TGTGCCAGCAGCTTAGAAGTTCCCCGGTACACCGGGGAGCTGTTTTTT. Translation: CASSLEVPRYTGELFF.

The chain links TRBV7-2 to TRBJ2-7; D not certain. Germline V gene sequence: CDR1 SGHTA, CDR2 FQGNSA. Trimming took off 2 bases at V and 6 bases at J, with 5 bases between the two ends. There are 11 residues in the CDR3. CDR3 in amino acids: CASSLKREQYF. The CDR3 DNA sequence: TGTGCCAGCAGCTTAAAACGCGAGCAGTACTTC.

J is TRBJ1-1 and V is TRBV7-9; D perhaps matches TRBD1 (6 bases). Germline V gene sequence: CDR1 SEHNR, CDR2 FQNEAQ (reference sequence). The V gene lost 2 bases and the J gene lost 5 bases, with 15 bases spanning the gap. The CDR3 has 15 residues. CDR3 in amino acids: CASSLFVGGRTEAFF. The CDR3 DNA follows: TGTGCCAGCAGCTTATTTGTCGGGGGGCGTACTGAAGCTTTCTTT.

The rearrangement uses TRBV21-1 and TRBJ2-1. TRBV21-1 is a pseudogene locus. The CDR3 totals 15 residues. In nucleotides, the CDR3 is TGTGCCAGCAGCAAAGCCAATACGGTCGGGCATGAGCAGTTCTTC. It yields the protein CASSKANTVGHEQFF.